This T cell receptor beta chain stems from a study of blood T cell repertoires in COVID-19. The repertoire was sequenced with immunoSEQ multiplex PCR; TCRdb's copy has only in-frame clones and lacks some. Of a few hundred thousand clones in the sample, 85% to 90% are singletons; the top ten hold over 2%. The receptor comes from a woman under 30 who had recovered from COVID-19. What was sequenced was PBMCs or T cells enriched from blood (not recorded which).

The CDR3 region is CASSHDRAPGFNTGELFF. CDR3 sequence (DNA): TGTGCCAGCAGTCACGACAGGGCCCCTGGTTTTAACACCGGGGAGCTGTTTTTT. The J gene is TRBJ2-2, the V gene TRBV6-2 or TRBV6-3; 7 nucleotides line up with TRBD1. With 5 bases clipped from V and 2 bases from J, the junction kept 14 bases outside the gene matches. Germline assignment: CDR1 MNHEY and CDR2 SVGEGT. This CDR3 has 18 residues.